These 25 T cell receptor beta chains came from one sample sequenced in a study of T cells in Graves' hyperthyroidism and ophthalmopathy. RNA transcripts were the template for amplifying TCR beta CDR3 regions. A first-round RT-PCR of the TCR CDR3 used the HTBI primer set. Via MiXCR, TCRdb re-called the multiplex PCR reads, giving one row per CDR3 protein. The data show some 440,000 distinct CDR3 sequences, with around a sixth seen just once and just under 8% held by the top ten. Sequencing was carried out using blood. The origin of the receptors is a woman aged 18-35 years with Graves' hyperthyroidism.

The chain joins TRBV20-1 to TRBJ1-2, with D maybe TRBD1 (5 bases). V gave up 6 bases and J gave up 6 bases, with 11 bases separating them. This CDR3 contains 11 residues. Germline V gene sequence: CDR1 DFQATT, CDR2 SNEGSKA (reference sequence). The CDR3 here is CSAQRDHGYTF. CDR3 in DNA: TGCAGTGCCCAAAGGGACCATGGCTACACCTTC.

Turning to this clonotype: A read error may produce the germline difference seen at one junction end. V and J are TRBV7-7 and TRBJ2-1; TRBD1 agrees at 7 bases. The CDR3 extends over 13 amino acids. Germline V gene data show CDR1 as SSHAT and CDR2 as FNYEAQ (reference sequence). The CDR3 DNA reads as TGTGCTAGCAGCTCCACAGGGGAACATGAGCAGTTCTTC. This encodes CASSSTGEHEQFF.

This clonotype came up many times. This chain joins TRBV30 and TRBJ1-5, with D possibly TRBD1 on 5 matching bases. This CDR3 has 15 amino acids. V was cut by 4 bases and J by 0 bases, with 13 bases left in between. Germline-derived CDR1 and CDR2 are GTSNPN and SVGIG (reference sequence). The DNA of the CDR3 is TGTGCCTGGACCCCAGGGAGTTATAGCAATCAGCCCCAGCATTTT. Its translation is CAWTPGSYSNQPQHF.

The rearrangement links TRBV5-1 to TRBJ2-7; no clear D gene. The V gene's germline CDR1 is SGHRS and CDR2 YFSETQ. V was trimmed by 0 bases and J by 3 bases, leaving 7 bases between them. CDR3 length: 13 residues. The CDR3: CASSLVVGYEQYF. The CDR3 coding sequence is TGCGCCAGCAGCTTGGTTGTTGGCTACGAGCAGTACTTC. Filled out from reference TRBV5-1 and TRBJ2-7, the complete variable domain reads KAGVTQTPRYLIKTRGQQVTLSCSPISGHRSVSWYQQTPGQGLQFLFEYFSETQRNKGNFPGRFSGRQFSNSRSEMNVSTLELGDSALYLCASSLVVGYEQYFGPGTRLTVT.

The gene calls are TRBV28 and TRBJ2-3, with D perhaps being TRBD1 or TRBD2 (5 bases each). The V and J ends lost 6 bases and 4 bases respectively, with 23 bases between them. This CDR3 is 17 amino acids long. Germline V gene data show CDR1 as MDHEN and CDR2 as SYDVKM. The CDR3 nucleotides read TGTGCCAGCAGCTCCCCCACTTTCCCCGGGGACGCAGATACGCAGTATTTT. This gives the protein CASSSPTFPGDADTQYF.

The chain employs TRBV19 and TRBJ2-7; D could derive from TRBD1 or TRBD2 (5 bases each). Trimming removed 7 bases from V and 7 bases from J, with 17 bases in between. Germline-derived CDR1 and CDR2 are LNHDA and SQIVND (reference sequence). This CDR3 has 13 residues. Written as DNA, the CDR3 is TGTGCCAGTACCCGGGACCCCACGGGGGAGCAGTACTTC. Translating gives CASTRDPTGEQYF.

This chain connects TRBV12-3 or TRBV12-4 to TRBJ2-1; D tentatively reads TRBD1 or TRBD2 (5 bases each). The CDR3 runs to 14 residues. The V and J ends lost 6 bases and 9 bases respectively, with 18 bases between them. DNA of the CDR3: TGTGCCAGCAGGCCGGGACCGGAGCGTGGTGAGCAGTTCTTC. Translation gives CASRPGPERGEQFF.

This clonotype was detected many times. The chain recombines TRBV12-3 or TRBV12-4 with TRBJ1-2; TRBD1 matches at 9 bases. The CDR3 contains 16 residues. V dropped 1 base and J dropped 4; count of bases not matched to a gene: 7. CDR3 nucleotides: TGTGCCAGCAGTTTAGGAGGGACAGGGTGGGTCTATGGCTACACCTTC. It encodes CASSLGGTGWVYGYTF.

The rearrangement joins TRBV3-1 to TRBJ2-1, with D possibly matching TRBD1 (6 bases). The V gene lost 6 bases and the J gene lost 3 bases, with 18 bases spanning the gap. The CDR3 runs 16 residues. CDR1 is LGHDT and CDR2 is YNNKEL in the germline V gene (reference sequence). CDR3 coding DNA: TGTGCCAGCAGTCAATCAAAGGACAGACTCTACAATGAGCAGTTCTTC. As protein: CASSQSKDRLYNEQFF.

V and J are TRBV6-1 and TRBJ2-1; either TRBD1 or TRBD2 may supply D (5 bases each). V lost 2 bases, J lost 15 bases, and 14 bases lay in between. Germline loops: CDR1 MNHNS, CDR2 SASEGT. CDR3 length: 12 residues. CDR3 bases: TGTGCCAGCAGTGAAAGCCGGGGCCAGGGGTTCTTC. Its translation: CASSESRGQGFF.

The rearrangement links TRBV11-2 to TRBJ1-4; the D is unclear. Between the trimmed V and J ends, which lost 2 bases and 7 bases, there was a span of 11 bases. The CDR3 length is 14 residues. CDR1 is SGHAT, CDR2 FQNNGV, per germline. CDR3 region: CASSLKEIGEKLFF. CDR3 nucleotide sequence: TGTGCCAGCAGCTTAAAAGAGATAGGTGAAAAACTGTTTTTT.

This clonotype was picked up many times. The chain uses TRBV10-3 and TRBJ1-2, with a weak D call TRBD1 (6 bases). This CDR3 is 13 amino acids long. V lost 6 bases and J lost 0, with 8 bases in between. Germline CDR1 and CDR2: ENHRY and SYGVKD. The CDR3 loop is CAIRDRANYGYTF. In DNA, the CDR3 is TGTGCCATCAGGGACAGAGCTAACTATGGCTACACCTTC.

This clonotype showed up just a few times. The J gene is TRBJ1-2, the V gene TRBV24-1; 9 nucleotides align to TRBD1. The germline gives CDR1 KGHDR, CDR2 SFDVKD. The CDR3 has 14 amino acids. V shed 3 bases, J shed 8 bases, and the junction held 6 bases outside the gene matches. The CDR3: CATSDPGTGQGYTF. In nucleotides, the CDR3 is TGTGCCACCAGTGATCCTGGGACAGGGCAGGGCTACACCTTC.

The table lists this clonotype with a few counts. Possible read error: a much larger clone is one base away. The chain is built from TRBV12-3 or TRBV12-4 and TRBJ2-5; either TRBD1 or TRBD2 may fit D (5 bases each). The CDR3 consists of 16 residues. CDR3 sequence (DNA): TGTACCAGCAGTCTAACTCCGGGGCGAGCTAAAGAGACCCAGTACTTC. It is translated as CTSSLTPGRAKETQYF.

This clonotype was seen ten or more times. The V call is TRBV15, the J call TRBJ2-3; 7 nucleotides agree with TRBD2. Germline trimming cut 0 bases from V and 7 bases from J; bases unmatched to any gene: 10. This CDR3 has 16 amino acids. CDR1 is LNHNV, CDR2 YYDKDF, per germline (reference sequence). CDR3 region: CATSRDISGNGNTQYF. As DNA, the CDR3 is TGTGCCACCAGCAGAGATATCAGCGGGAACGGAAATACGCAGTATTTT.

In its sample, this clonotype was seen many times. The rearrangement links TRBV9 to TRBJ2-7; a possible D gene is TRBD2 (5 bases). Germline V gene sequence: CDR1 SGDLS, CDR2 YYNGEE. The V end lost 0 bases, the J end lost 0 bases, and 10 bases lay between the germline ends. The length of the CDR3 is 15 residues. The CDR3 loop reads CASSVGGQSSYEQYF. The CDR3 bases are TGTGCCAGCAGCGTAGGCGGGCAGAGCTCCTACGAGCAGTACTTC.

This clonotype was seen many times. This chain links TRBV2 with TRBJ2-3, with 8 bases matching TRBD2. The V gene's germline CDR1 is SNHLY and CDR2 FYNNEI. Trimming at V came to 4 bases and at J to 0 bases, leaving 3 bases not matched to a gene. This CDR3 has 15 residues. CDR3 DNA sequence: TGTGCCAGCAGTGCGAGCGGGGGAAGCACAGATACGCAGTATTTT. It specifies CASSASGGSTDTQYF.

The chain recombines TRBV29-1 with TRBJ2-5; TRBD1 is a possible D gene (6 bases). The CDR3 runs 11 residues. The germline V and J ends were trimmed by 4 bases and 5 bases, with 8 bases remaining between them. CDR1 SQVTM and CDR2 ANQGSEA come from the germline V gene. Here the CDR3 DNA reads TGCAGCGTTGGGGGGCGGGAGACCCAGTACTTC. Translation: CSVGGRETQYF.

A remark on this clonotype: Being one base from a much bigger clone, this may be a read error. The chain combines TRBV12-3 or TRBV12-4 with TRBJ2-1, with 12 bases that match TRBD2. This CDR3 region has 17 residues. V shed 3 bases, J shed 10 bases, and the junction held 13 bases outside the gene matches. This chain's CDR3 is CASSFDTSTSGRYEQFF. CDR3 bases: TGTGCCAGCAGTTTCGACACCTCGACTAGCGGGAGATACGAGCAGTTCTTC.

The V call is TRBV12-5, the J call TRBJ2-7; a possible D gene is TRBD2 (6 bases). This CDR3 has 14 residues. V lost 3 bases to trimming and J lost 5 bases, with 14 bases between them. Germline V gene data show CDR1 as LGHNT and CDR2 as FRNRAP. CDR3 protein: CASGFTMGLNEQYF. The CDR3 DNA reads as TGTGCTAGTGGTTTCACTATGGGACTCAACGAGCAGTACTTC.

This clonotype came up a few times. The V gene is TRBV29-1, the J gene TRBJ1-2; 7 bases fit TRBD1. V was pared by 7 bases and J by 0 bases, with 5 bases of the junction left unmatched. Germline V lookup: CDR1 SQVTM, CDR2 ANQGSEA. The CDR3 runs 13 residues. CDR3 amino acids: CSGRDSANYGYTF. For the CDR3, the DNA is TGCAGCGGGAGGGACAGCGCTAACTATGGCTACACCTTC.

This clonotype has just a few counts. This chain joins TRBV27 and TRBJ2-1; 9 bases map to TRBD1. There are 19 residues in the CDR3. The V segment lost 6 bases and the J segment 6 bases; nucleotides outside the gene matches: 21. Germline lookup yields CDR1 MNHEY and CDR2 SMNVEV (reference sequence). CDR3 in DNA: TGTGCCAGCAGCCGCCGCCGAGCACCCGGGACAGGGAATCCCAATGAGCAGTTCTTC. Its protein product is CASSRRRAPGTGNPNEQFF.

At least ten counts were recorded for this clonotype. The chain combines TRBV5-1 with TRBJ1-3; D possibly corresponds to TRBD1 (5 bases). The germline V gene encodes CDR1 SGHRS and CDR2 YFSETQ. The CDR3 covers 14 residues. V lost 7 bases to trimming and J lost 0 bases, with 11 bases between them. CDR3 nucleotides: TGCGCCAGCGCCCCCGGGGGCTCTGGAAACACCATATATTTT. Protein product: CASAPGGSGNTIYF.

V usage is TRBV29-1 and J usage is TRBJ1-1; D unclear. The V and J ends lost 1 base and 0 bases respectively, with 6 bases between them. Germline CDR1 reads SQVTM; CDR2 reads ANQGSEA. The CDR3 contains 13 residues. The CDR3 DNA follows: TGCAGCGTTGAAGGGGTGATGAACACTGAAGCTTTCTTT. Encoded protein: CSVEGVMNTEAFF.

Turning to this clonotype: A much larger clone differs by one base, so this may be a read error. The chain combines TRBV12-5 with TRBJ1-4, with TRBD1 matching over 8 bases. This CDR3 is built from 16 residues. Germline V lookup: CDR1 LGHNT, CDR2 FRNRAP. Here the CDR3 reads CASSFLLQGAREKLFF. DNA for the CDR3: TGTGCTAGTAGTTTTCTACTCCAGGGGGCGAGAGAAAAACTGTTTTTT.